This T cell receptor beta chain emerged from a study of T-cell reconstitution after alpha-beta-depleted transplantation in children. Molecular barcoding with unique molecular identifiers was used for the TCRbeta library. MiXCR was run by TCRdb on the PCR reads, yielding one entry per CDR3 protein. This sample has approximately 200,000 distinct CDR3 sequences, with about 15% found just once. This clonotype was counted many times. Germline V gene lookup returns CDR1 DFQATT and CDR2 SNEGSKA (reference sequence). V was pared by 3 bases and J by 2 bases, with 5 bases of the junction left unmatched. This CDR3 comprises 14 residues.

The sequences come from PBMCs from the stem cell graft donor, collected from the stem cell graft. This sequence was found in a human donor who donated a stem cell graft to a child with acute lymphoblastic leukemia. This chain joins TRBV20-1 and TRBJ2-3; TRBD2 matches 7 bases. The CDR3 spells CSASRAGSTDTQYF. The CDR3 DNA is TGCAGTGCTAGCCGAGCGGGGTCCACAGATACGCAGTATTTT.